These T cell receptor beta chains were read from a single sample in a study of cytomegalovirus exposure and HLA in healthy donors. Produced via immunoSEQ multiplex PCR; TCRdb's table is partial and in-frame only. The repertoire has 99,000 or so clones, roughly 80% of them found once; the top ten carry approximately 15%. The specimen sequenced was PBMCs. Receptor source: a man aged 55 to 70 in good health and CMV-seropositive. The CDR3 runs from the conserved cysteine through the conserved F or W. Each record gives: clone size, J gene, D gene, V gene, CDR3 protein, CDR3 DNA. D genes are given only for firm matches. Clone size is stated in some rows and not others, as once, few, many or a class when expanded.

- TRBJ2-6 TRBD1 TRBV27 CAPRDRGSGANVLTF TGTGCGCCCCGGGACAGGGGGTCGGGGGCCAACGTCCTGACTTTC
- TRBJ1-1 - TRBV28 CASTSQRTEAFF TGTGCCAGCACCTCGCAGCGGACTGAAGCTTTCTTT
- TRBJ2-7 TRBD1 TRBV10-2 CASRAYRGEYEQYF TGCGCCAGCAGAGCTTACAGGGGGGAATACGAGCAGTACTTC
- TRBJ1-1 - TRBV14 CASSSPGGATEAFF TGTGCCAGCAGCTCTCCTGGGGGCGCGACTGAAGCTTTCTTT
- TRBJ1-1 TRBD1 TRBV5-6 CASSPDRGQIYTEAFF TGTGCCAGCAGCCCAGACAGGGGGCAGATTTACACTGAAGCTTTCTTT
- TRBJ1-2 - TRBV6-1 CASSVRGEGTYGYTF TGTGCCAGCAGTGTTCGGGGGGAGGGTACCTATGGCTACACCTTC
few TRBJ1-6 TRBD1 TRBV7-8 CASSLRARGESPLHF TGTGCCAGCAGCTTAAGGGCCAGGGGGGAGTCACCCCTCCACTTT
- TRBJ1-1 TRBD1 TRBV4-3 CASTSGGWNTEAFF TGCGCCAGCACCTCAGGGGGCTGGAACACTGAAGCTTTCTTT
- TRBJ2-1 - TRBV7-2 CASTLSPVNEQFF TGTGCCAGCACCCTCTCCCCGGTGAATGAGCAGTTCTTC
- TRBJ2-1 TRBD2 TRBV6-7 CASSSTSGGPSYNEQFF TGTGCCAGCAGTTCGACTAGCGGGGGGCCATCCTACAATGAGCAGTTCTTC
- TRBJ2-1 - TRBV11-1 CASSFRNYNEQFF TGTGCCAGCAGCTTCAGAAACTACAATGAGCAGTTCTTC
- TRBJ2-7 TRBD2 TRBV18 CASSPATSGGTLRSEQYF TGTGCCAGCTCACCCGCGACTAGCGGGGGGACCCTCCGGAGCGAGCAGTACTTC
- TRBJ2-7 - TRBV27 CASRAGLSYEQYF TGTGCCAGCAGGGCGGGTTTATCCTACGAGCAGTACTTC
- TRBJ2-7 TRBD2 TRBV5-4 CASSTGGGQSYEQYF TGTGCCAGCAGCACGGGAGGGGGGCAGTCCTACGAGCAGTACTTC
- TRBJ1-3 TRBD1 TRBV12-5 CASGLTGVSGNTIYF TGTGCTAGTGGCCTGACAGGGGTCTCTGGAAACACCATATATTTT
- TRBJ2-1 TRBD2 TRBV5-3 CARSLWTLAGGPNEQFF TGTGCCAGAAGCTTATGGACACTAGCGGGGGGCCCCAATGAGCAGTTCTTC
- TRBJ1-1 TRBD1 TRBV29-1 CSVVQGAGTEAFF TGCAGCGTCGTACAGGGGGCCGGCACTGAAGCTTTCTTT
- TRBJ1-3 - TRBV11-2 CASSPIWGQGNTIYF TGTGCCAGCAGCCCGATTTGGGGGCAAGGAAACACCATATATTTT
- TRBJ2-5 - TRBV30 CAWSRRFQETQYF TGTGCCTGGAGTCGGCGGTTCCAAGAGACCCAGTACTTC
- TRBJ2-7 TRBD1 TRBV4-2 CASSQEKTGVYEQYF TGTGCCAGCAGCCAGGAAAAAACAGGGGTTTACGAGCAGTACTTC
few TRBJ1-1 - TRBV14 CASSQDTGGFTEAFF TGTGCCAGCAGCCAAGATACGGGGGGCTTCACTGAAGCTTTCTTT
- TRBJ2-5 TRBD2 TRBV9 CASSYSGGGTQYF TGTGCCAGCAGCTATAGCGGGGGTGGGACCCAGTACTTC
few TRBJ1-1 - TRBV7-9 CASSPRELAEAFF TGTGCCAGCAGCCCTCGAGAATTAGCTGAAGCTTTCTTT
few TRBJ1-5 - TRBV10-3 CAIRGEGRSNQPQHF TGTGCCATCAGGGGAGAGGGGAGGAGCAATCAGCCCCAGCATTTT
once TRBJ1-5 - TRBV2 CASSPKTNQPQHF TGTGCCAGCAGCCCCAAGACAAATCAGCCCCAGCATTTT
few TRBJ2-7 TRBD1 TRBV6-1 CASSESPGTVYEQYF TGTGCCAGCAGTGAATCCCCCGGGACAGTTTACGAGCAGTACTTC
- TRBJ1-6 - TRBV27 CASSFTAANSPLHF TGTGCCAGCAGTTTTACGGCGGCTAATTCACCCCTCCACTTT
- TRBJ1-2 TRBD1 TRBV19 CASSIKGQGHYGYTF TGTGCCAGTAGTATAAAGGGACAGGGGCACTATGGCTACACCTTC
- TRBJ1-6 - TRBV9 CASSDTYNSPLHF TGTGCCAGCAGCGACACCTATAATTCACCCCTCCACTTT
- TRBJ2-7 - TRBV2 CASSGSYYEQYF TGTGCCAGCAGTGGGAGCTACTACGAGCAGTACTTC
few TRBJ1-1 TRBD1 TRBV18 CASSSRTGWAFF TGTGCCAGCTCATCAAGGACAGGGTGGGCTTTCTTT
- TRBJ2-7 - TRBV28 CASRPLYIAVYEQYF TGTGCCAGCCGACCCCTATATATCGCGGTATACGAGCAGTACTTC
- TRBJ2-5 TRBD2 TRBV4-1 CASSHPGLAGGPGQETQYF TGCGCCAGCAGCCACCCCGGACTAGCGGGGGGGCCGGGCCAAGAGACCCAGTACTTC
- TRBJ1-2 - TRBV5-4 CASSLAVEANYGYTF TGCGCCAGCAGCTTGGCGGTCGAAGCTAACTATGGCTACACCTTC
- TRBJ2-2 TRBD1 TRBV2 CASSSLGQGANTGELFF TGTGCCAGCAGCAGTCTGGGACAGGGGGCGAACACCGGGGAGCTGTTTTTT
- TRBJ1-1 TRBD1 TRBV7-7 CASSLSLQGDTEAFF TGTGCTAGCAGCTTAAGCTTACAGGGGGACACTGAAGCTTTCTTT
- TRBJ2-7 TRBD1 TRBV18 CASSRDSLMYF TGTGCCAGCTCACGGGACAGTTTAATGTACTTC